Presented here are 16 T cell receptor beta chains from one specimen sequenced in a study of T cell repertoires in cytomegalovirus infection. TCRdb reprocessed the reads with MiXCR, giving one entry per CDR3 protein. The sample comprises a few hundred thousand distinct CDR3 sequences, around 40% of which are singletons, and about 48% rests with the top ten. Antigens for these TCRs are unknown. The sample in question was cultured PBMCs, obtained from culture after CMV antigen stimulation. The receptors come from a human donor in good health (CMV status not recorded). Some clones in this sample may be carry-over from other donors' samples.

This clonotype showed up just once. The genes are TRBV7-2 and TRBJ2-3; D gene unclear. Trimming removed 5 bases from V and 0 bases from J, with 15 bases in between. CDR3 length: 16 amino acids. Germline-derived CDR1 and CDR2 are SGHTA and FQGNSA. As DNA, the CDR3 is TGTGCCAGCAGCCCAGATGGCCCATATAGCACAGATACGCAGTATTTT. Its protein is CASSPDGPYSTDTQYF.

The J gene is TRBJ2-1, the V gene TRBV5-1; a possible D gene is TRBD1 (5 bases). Germline V gene sequence: CDR1 SGHRS, CDR2 YFSETQ. There are 18 residues in the CDR3. V was trimmed by 0 bases and J by 4 bases, leaving 20 bases between them. The CDR3 spells CASSLAVGASPFYNEQFF. CDR3 DNA sequence: TGCGCCAGCAGCTTGGCGGTAGGGGCATCACCATTTTACAATGAGCAGTTCTTC.

The chain recombines TRBV4-2 with TRBJ2-5, with TRBD2 matching over 10 bases. Germline CDR1 LGHNA, CDR2 YNFKEQ. The CDR3 totals 17 residues. V gave up 0 bases and J gave up 0 bases; unmatched junction bases: 4. In DNA form, the CDR3 reads TGTGCCAGCAGCCAAGATAGTAGCGGGGGGCACCAAGAGACCCAGTACTTC. Translated, it gives CASSQDSSGGHQETQYF.

This rearrangement joins TRBV10-3 to TRBJ2-2; maybe TRBD1 (6 bases). The CDR3 sequence is 14 residues long. Trimming pared 6 bases from V and 7 bases from J, leaving 15 bases between. Per the germline V gene, CDR1 is ENHRY and CDR2 is SYGVKD. The CDR3 protein is CAISITGINGELFF. The CDR3 DNA reads as TGTGCCATCAGCATAACAGGGATAAACGGGGAGCTGTTTTTT.

This clonotype was counted ten times or more. The chain joins TRBV7-2 to TRBJ1-6; 7 nucleotides match TRBD1. J lost 7 bases, V lost 1 base, and 1 base had no gene match. This CDR3 is 14 amino acids long. Germline V gives CDR1 SGHTA, CDR2 FQGNSA. In DNA, the CDR3 is TGTGCCAGCAGCTTAGAGGGGGCGAATTCACCCCTCCACTTT. It is translated as CASSLEGANSPLHF.

The genes are TRBV7-6 and TRBJ2-7; 8 bases fit TRBD2. The V segment lost 5 bases and the J segment 5 bases; nucleotides outside the gene matches: 11. CDR1 and CDR2 (germline): SGHVS, FNYEAQ. This CDR3 region has 15 residues. The CDR3 reads CASSPAAGDSDEQYF. The CDR3, as DNA: TGTGCCAGCAGCCCAGCAGCGGGAGATAGCGACGAGCAGTACTTC.

The CDR3 sequence: CASSRVSEQFF. In DNA, the CDR3 is TGTGCCAGCAGCCGAGTGTCTGAGCAGTTCTTC. The V gene is TRBV14, the J gene TRBJ2-1; D is ambiguous. CDR1 and CDR2 from the germline V gene are SGHDN and FVKESK. Trimming cost V 4 bases and J 9 bases, with 7 bases left between them. The CDR3 covers 11 residues.

The chain links TRBV6-5 to TRBJ2-2; a weak D match, TRBD2 (5 bases). The germline V and J ends were trimmed by 7 bases and 6 bases, with 18 bases remaining between them. The germline V gene has CDR1 MNHEY and CDR2 SVGAGI. The length of the CDR3 is 15 residues. The CDR3 here is CASNRRGRGAGELFF. The CDR3 region has the DNA TGTGCCAGCAACCGACGAGGGAGAGGCGCCGGGGAGCTGTTTTTT.

This clonotype was found a few times. The chain is built from TRBV12-3 or TRBV12-4 and TRBJ1-1, with D possibly matching TRBD1 (5 bases). Trimming left V 6 bases short and J 11 bases short, with 19 bases between. The CDR3 loop spans 13 amino acids. The CDR3 protein is CASRVRDGRGAFF. In DNA, the CDR3 is TGTGCCAGCAGGGTCAGGGATGGAAGGGGCGCTTTCTTT.

The chain joins TRBV12-5 to TRBJ2-3; a weak D match, TRBD1 (5 bases). The germline V gene has CDR1 LGHNT and CDR2 FRNRAP. Deletions cut 5 bases from V and 4 bases from J, with 13 bases between. The CDR3 is 14 residues long. The CDR3 region is CASGTDSPADTQYF. The CDR3 coding sequence is TGTGCTAGTGGTACCGACAGTCCAGCAGATACGCAGTATTTT.

This chain links TRBV7-6 with TRBJ2-5; D is ambiguous. Trimming stripped 0 bases from V and 5 bases from J, with 19 bases between. The CDR3 loop spans 17 amino acids. The germline V gene has CDR1 SGHVS and CDR2 FNYEAQ. The CDR3 loop reads CASSLARATPLGETQYF. The CDR3 DNA sequence: TGTGCCAGCAGCTTAGCGCGTGCTACCCCGTTGGGGGAGACCCAGTACTTC.

There are many counts of this clonotype. The V call is TRBV28, the J call TRBJ2-3; D could derive from TRBD1 or TRBD2 (5 bases each). The germline V and J ends were trimmed by 5 bases and 6 bases, with 21 bases remaining between them. The CDR3 runs to 16 residues. The germline CDR1 and CDR2 sequences are MDHEN and SYDVKM. The CDR3 loop reads CASSGLELEGLDTQYF. CDR3 nucleotide sequence: TGTGCCAGCAGTGGGTTGGAGCTTGAGGGGCTGGATACGCAGTATTTT.

This clonotype was seen a single time. This sequence joins TRBV10-3 and TRBJ1-4, with D possibly matching TRBD1 (5 bases). This CDR3 has 17 residues. CDR1 and CDR2 from the germline V gene are ENHRY and SYGVKD. The ends were cut back, 6 bases at V and 0 bases at J, with 17 bases in the middle. The CDR3 region is CAIRSDSKLSTNEKLFF. The CDR3 bases are TGTGCCATCAGGAGCGACAGTAAACTCTCAACTAATGAAAAACTGTTTTTT.

This chain links TRBV19 with TRBJ1-3, with a possible D match to TRBD1 (5 bases). Deletions cut 5 bases from V and 0 bases from J, with 14 bases between. This CDR3 has 16 residues. Germline values: CDR1 LNHDA, CDR2 SQIVND (reference sequence). The CDR3 spells CASSPGLLSSGNTIYF. CDR3 bases: TGTGCCAGTAGTCCGGGACTCCTGAGCTCTGGAAACACCATATATTTT.

V usage is TRBV28 and J usage is TRBJ2-7, with a possible D match to TRBD1 (6 bases). Germline lookup yields CDR1 MDHEN and CDR2 SYDVKM. The CDR3 is 11 residues long. V gave up 6 bases and J gave up 9 bases, with 12 bases separating them. For the CDR3, the DNA is TGTGCCAGCAGCTATCAGGGGTGGCAGTACTTC. Amino acids: CASSYQGWQYF.

This chain uses TRBV11-2 with TRBJ2-4; D is perhaps TRBD2 (5 bases). V lost 3 bases, J lost 15 bases, and 15 bases lay in between. CDR3 length: 12 amino acids. Germline V gene sequence: CDR1 SGHAT, CDR2 FQNNGV. The CDR3 nucleotides read TGTGCCAGCAGCTTGGACCCAACTAGGAGGTACTTC. Its translation is CASSLDPTRRYF.